These 21 T cell receptor beta chains originate from one sample sequenced in a study of T cells in Graves' hyperthyroidism and ophthalmopathy. From RNA transcripts, TCR beta CDR3 regions were amplified. Using the HTBI primer set, a first-round RT-PCR was run on the TCR CDR3. TCRdb re-called the multiplex PCR reads with MiXCR, one entry per CDR3 protein. The data contain 500,000 to 650,000 distinct CDR3 sequences, just under 20% of them singletons. Sequencing was done on a sample of blood. Receptor source: a man in his forties or fifties with Graves' ophthalmopathy.

This clonotype was counted between two and nine times. The gene calls are TRBV18 and TRBJ1-1; D ambiguous. V dropped 8 bases and J dropped 3 bases, with 7 bases sitting between them. This CDR3 region has 11 residues. Germline V lookup: CDR1 KGHSH, CDR2 LQKENI. In DNA form, the CDR3 reads TGTGCCAGCCCCTTCGACACTGAAGCTTTCTTT. It is translated as CASPFDTEAFF. The whole variable domain, filled in from reference TRBV18 and TRBJ1-1, reads NAGVMQNPRHLVRRRGQEARLRCSPMKGHSHVYWYRQLPEEGLKFMVYLQKENIIDESGMPKERFSAEFPKEGPSILRIQQVVRGDSAAYFCASPFDTEAFFGQGTRLTVV.

This clonotype was observed at least ten times. J is TRBJ1-2 and V is TRBV28; no definite D call. The germline V gene has CDR1 MDHEN and CDR2 SYDVKM. V was trimmed by 5 bases and J by 5 bases, leaving 9 bases between them. The CDR3 runs to 12 residues. The CDR3 protein is CASSHPGYGYTF. Here the CDR3 DNA reads TGTGCCAGCAGTCATCCCGGGTATGGCTACACCTTC.

The chain couples TRBV4-3 to TRBJ1-2; the match to TRBD1 covers 9 bases. J lost 6 bases, V lost 2 bases, and 10 bases had no gene match. Per the germline V gene, CDR1 is LGHNA and CDR2 is YSLEER. The CDR3 length is 16 residues. The CDR3 reads CASSQTKYGTGNGYTF. The DNA of the CDR3 is TGCGCCAGCAGCCAAACCAAATATGGGACAGGGAATGGCTACACCTTC.

V gene TRBV7-2 combines with J gene TRBJ2-1; the match to TRBD2 covers 8 bases. Unmatched junction bases numbered 5, after V lost 1 base and J lost 6 bases. In germline, CDR1 is SGHTA, CDR2 FQGNSA. This CDR3 is 15 amino acids long. The CDR3 DNA sequence: TGTGCCAGCAGCTTAGGGGGACTAGTAGTCAATGAGCAGTTCTTC. Translated, it gives CASSLGGLVVNEQFF. The whole variable domain, filled in from reference TRBV7-2 and TRBJ2-1, reads GAGVSQSPSNKVTEKGKDVELRCDPISGHTALYWYRQSLGQGLEFLIYFQGNSAPDKSGLPSDRFSAERTGGSVSTLTIQRTQQEDSAVYLCASSLGGLVVNEQFFGPGTRLTVL.

This clonotype came up many times. This chain joins TRBV7-3 and TRBJ2-1, with TRBD1 identical over 8 bases. The CDR3 is made up of 13 amino acids. The germline V gene encodes CDR1 SGHTA and CDR2 FQGTGA. V lost 4 bases to trimming and J lost 7 bases; unmatched junction nucleotides: 3. The CDR3 sequence: CASSSDRENEQFF. Written as DNA, the CDR3 is TGTGCCAGCAGCTCGGACAGGGAGAATGAGCAGTTCTTC.

There are many counts of this clonotype. The V gene is TRBV18, the J gene TRBJ2-1; 11 positions match TRBD1. Germline V gene data show CDR1 as KGHSH and CDR2 as LQKENI. J lost 6 bases, V lost 4 bases, and 5 bases had no gene match. The CDR3 sequence is 15 residues long. In DNA, the CDR3 is TGTGCCAGCTCACGAGCCGGGACAGGGGGCAATGAGCAGTTCTTC. Amino acid sequence: CASSRAGTGGNEQFF.

This clonotype was found a few times. The rearrangement joins TRBV20-1 to TRBJ2-5; TRBD1 agrees at 8 bases. The CDR3 spans 15 residues. The V gene's germline CDR1 is DFQATT and CDR2 SNEGSKA (reference sequence). V lost 0 bases to trimming and J lost 3 bases; unmatched junction nucleotides: 6. The CDR3 DNA follows: TGCAGTGCTAGAGACCCACAGGGGGATGAAGAGACCCAGTACTTC. Its translation: CSARDPQGDEETQYF.

This clonotype showed up just a few times. J is TRBJ2-4 and V is TRBV7-9, with TRBD1 matching 9 bases. CDR1 SEHNR and CDR2 FQNEAQ come from the germline V gene (reference sequence). This CDR3 has 17 amino acids. V dropped 5 bases and J dropped 5; count of bases not matched to a gene: 13. DNA for the CDR3: TGTGCCAGCAGCCCCCTGATGGGACAGGGAAAGGAAAACATTCAGTACTTC. This codes for CASSPLMGQGKENIQYF.

This clonotype was recorded a few times. V is TRBV7-8 and J is TRBJ2-7; 8 bases map to TRBD1. V shed 0 bases and J 4 bases; nucleotides not matched to a gene: 5. Germline CDR1 and CDR2: SGHVS and FQNEAQ. The CDR3 is 15 amino acids. The CDR3 sequence is CASSLAQGQGYEQYF. The CDR3 DNA reads as TGTGCCAGCAGCTTAGCGCAAGGACAGGGTTACGAGCAGTACTTC. Using reference TRBV7-8 and TRBJ2-7 for the parts outside the CDR3, the full variable domain is GAGVSQSPRYKVAKRGQDVALRCDPISGHVSLFWYQQALGQGPEFLTYFQNEAQLDKSGLPSDRFFAERPEGSVSTLKIQRTQQEDSAVYLCASSLAQGQGYEQYFGPGTRLTVT.

A few counts support this clonotype. The J gene is TRBJ1-1, the V gene TRBV28; D call uncertain. V dropped 2 bases and J dropped 4 bases, with 14 bases sitting between them. CDR3 size: 15 residues. Germline values: CDR1 MDHEN, CDR2 SYDVKM. The CDR3 coding sequence is TGTGCCAGCAGTTTACTTCGCCTCGGAGGCACTGAAGCTTTCTTT. It specifies CASSLLRLGGTEAFF.

A note on this clonotype: This may be a read error: a much more frequent sequence differs by one nucleotide. The CDR3 here is CASSPDRDNDQFF. CDR3 nucleotides: TGTGCCAGCAGCCCCGACAGGGACAATGATCAGTTCTTC. The genes are TRBV7-2 and TRBJ2-1; 7 bases are shared with TRBD1. The CDR3 covers 13 residues. Germline assignment: CDR1 SGHTA and CDR2 FQGNSA. Full variable domain (missing parts from reference TRBV7-2 and TRBJ2-1): GAGVSQSPSNKVTEKGKDVELRCDPISGHTALYWYRQSLGQGLEFLIYFQGNSAPDKSGLPSDRFSAERTGGSVSTLTIQRTQQEDSAVYLCASSPDRDNDQFFGPGTRLTVL.

The V and J genes are TRBV15 and TRBJ1-6; tentative D call: TRBD1 (5 bases). The CDR3 spans 16 residues. Per germline, CDR1 LNHNV and CDR2 YYDKDF (reference sequence). Trimming shortened V by 2 bases and J by 8 bases, and 16 bases separated the two germline ends. This chain's CDR3 is CATSRFQGPLDSPLHF. CDR3 DNA: TGTGCCACCAGCAGATTCCAGGGCCCACTAGATTCACCCCTCCACTTT.

This clonotype has just a few counts. This chain uses TRBV15 with TRBJ2-5; 7 nucleotides match TRBD2. The trim removed 0 bases at V and 6 bases at J, leaving 7 bases unmatched. The CDR3 is 15 amino acids. From germline, CDR1 is LNHNV and CDR2 YYDKDF (reference sequence). Here the CDR3 reads CATSREGGEGQTQYF. CDR3 in DNA: TGTGCCACCAGCAGAGAGGGAGGGGAGGGACAGACCCAGTACTTC.

As DNA, the CDR3 is TGTGCCAGCAGGTCATTGGTCAGGAGGGCTGAAGCTTTCTTT. Translation gives CASRSLVRRAEAFF. The gene calls are TRBV28 and TRBJ1-1, with D unclear. The CDR3 has 14 residues. Germline CDR1 and CDR2: MDHEN and SYDVKM. V was clipped by 6 bases and J by 6 bases, with 17 bases between them.

The DNA of the CDR3 is TGCAGCGTTGTGAGGGGAACTGAAGCTTTCTTT. Translating it yields CSVVRGTEAFF. The rearrangement uses TRBV29-1 and TRBJ1-1; possibly TRBD1 for D (5 bases). The CDR3 is made up of 11 amino acids. The ends were cut back, 4 bases at V and 5 bases at J, with 8 bases in the middle. Germline CDR1 is SQVTM and CDR2 is ANQGSEA.

This clonotype was counted ten times or more. The chain couples TRBV4-1 to TRBJ2-7, with D uncertain. The CDR3 is 14 amino acids. Germline CDR1 and CDR2: MGHRA and YSYEKL. V lost 1 base and J lost 5, with 12 bases in between. The CDR3 sequence: CASSQGPLPHEQYF. CDR3 bases: TGCGCCAGCAGCCAAGGACCGCTGCCCCACGAGCAGTACTTC.

This clonotype occurred a few times. The chain is built from TRBV10-3 and TRBJ2-7; TRBD2 agrees at 13 bases. The CDR3 consists of 13 residues. The germline V gene has CDR1 ENHRY and CDR2 SYGVKD. V was pared by 4 bases and J by 6 bases, with 0 bases of the junction left unmatched. The CDR3 loop is CAISGTSGGEQYF. The CDR3 nucleotides are TGTGCCATCAGTGGGACTAGCGGGGGCGAGCAGTACTTC.

The table lists this clonotype with many counts. This chain links TRBV12-3 or TRBV12-4 with TRBJ2-7; D possibly matches TRBD1 or TRBD2 (5 bases each). The CDR3 consists of 12 residues. V was clipped by 6 bases and J by 9 bases, with 15 bases between them. In nucleotides, the CDR3 is TGTGCCAGCAGCCAAATCTCAGGGAGGCAGTACTTC. This translates into CASSQISGRQYF.

This clonotype was seen repeatedly, ten times or more. The chain links TRBV7-6 to TRBJ2-2; 8 positions match TRBD1. CDR3 length: 15 residues. V shed 5 bases, J shed 4 bases, and the junction held 6 bases outside the gene matches. CDR1 is SGHVS, CDR2 FNYEAQ, per germline. The CDR3 region is CASSLTGGITGELFF. For the CDR3, the DNA is TGTGCCAGCAGCCTAACAGGGGGAATCACCGGGGAGCTGTTTTTT.

At least ten counts were recorded for this clonotype. The CDR3 loop is CASSETGFTYEQYF. In nucleotides, the CDR3 is TGTGCCAGCAGTGAAACAGGTTTCACCTACGAGCAGTACTTC. The rearrangement uses TRBV6-1 and TRBJ2-7; TRBD1 is a possible D gene (5 bases). This CDR3 comprises 14 residues. Germline V gene sequence: CDR1 MNHNS, CDR2 SASEGT. Trimming shortened V by 2 bases and J by 2 bases, and 10 bases separated the two germline ends.

This clonotype was recorded many times. The CDR3 region has the DNA TGTGCCAGCGGAACCGGACTAGCGGGAGAGGGGAAGACCCAGTACTTC. Its translation is CASGTGLAGEGKTQYF. V usage is TRBV2 and J usage is TRBJ2-5; 13 nucleotides match TRBD2. The CDR3 covers 16 residues. CDR1 and CDR2 from the germline V gene are SNHLY and FYNNEI. V shed 8 bases and J 6 bases; nucleotides not matched to a gene: 12. The full variable domain, rest sourced from reference TRBV2 and TRBJ2-5, is EPEVTQTPSHQVTQMGQEVILRCVPISNHLYFYWYRQILGQKVEFLVSFYNNEISEKSEIFDDQFSVERPDGSNFTLKIRSTKLEDSAMYFCASGTGLAGEGKTQYFGPGTRLLVL.